This TCR beta chain comes out of a study of blood T cell repertoires in COVID-19 (dated by TCRdb to 2018 to 2020). Background on the whole study: Collaborator samples came from the United States, Italy and Spain and covered acute and convalescent phases of COVID-19. The material from the prospective study consisted of cDNA or gDNA derived from T cells, B-cell-depleted T cells, or PBMCs. The dataset comprised deeply sampled blood TCRbeta repertoires from subjects exposed to, actively infected with, or recovered from COVID-19. The repertoires were made available in a free public database intended to serve as a resource for research on the immune response to SARS-CoV-2. The samples were drawn from two sources: the first 160 participants of the ongoing ImmuneRACE study, and 1,200 or so subjects contributed by 6 global collaborators. The sample metadata nearly always contained a de-identified subject ID, COVID-19 status, age in years and sex. Where HLA class I and class II types were available, the types were taken from metadata supplied by the sample provider, not from assay-based typing. General conclusions and limits of the study: Clinical and demographic metadata were provided uncurated, with the amount varying by source and participant.

Collaborating institutions collected whole blood in K2EDTA tubes following their own protocols. For TCRbeta analysis, collaborator samples were shipped as frozen whole blood, as isolated PBMCs, or as DNA extracted from either sample type. Per the germline V gene, SGHDT is the CDR1 and YYEEEE is the CDR2. Its CDR3 holds 13 amino acids, cysteine through phenylalanine. The entry retains the CDR3 DNA only, 39 bases that are in frame from base 1. V is pruned by 5 bases and J by 5 bases, leaving 5 bases of the junction without a gene match. This clone was counted a few times. Its antigen is currently not known. No qualities accompany the bases; no much larger clone lies one base away. TCRbeta CDR3 regions were amplified from genomic DNA using the immunoSEQ Assay, a bias-controlled multiplex PCR. The study's own analysis went as follows. The number of nucleated cells in each sample was estimated by amplification of reference gene primers within the assay. Sequence reads were collapsed and filtered to measure the absolute abundance of every unique TCRbeta CDR3 rearrangement. For each sample, productive Simpson clonality was calculated as the square root of Simpson's diversity index over productive rearrangements. The immuneACCESS repertoire file appears here via TCRdb, limited to in-frame rearrangements. These files lack a portion of the clones; in checked studies, under half of the deficit traces to unresolved V genes, and the cause of the others is not known. V and J calls and clone size follow that table, whereas D and trimming were derived from the DNA. This sample comprises around 120,000 clones, about 75% of them detected only once. The top ten hold approximately 5.9% of the sample.

The chain is encoded by TRBV5-6 joined to TRBJ1-2, and 8 bases in between align with TRBD1. The sequence derives from a man older than 75 with acute or convalescent COVID-19. Sequencing was done on a sample of peripheral blood. The DNA sequence reads TGTGCCAGCAGAAGCAACAGGGGGTATGGCTACACCTTC. Its product reads: CASRSNRGYGYTF. When the CDR3 is completed using the reference TRBV5-6 and TRBJ1-2 genes on either side, the full variable domain is DAGVTQSPTHLIKTRGQQVTLRCSPKSGHDTVSWYQQALGQGPQFIFQYYEEEERQRGNFPDRFSGHQFPNYSSELNVNALLLGDSALYLCASRSNRGYGYTFGSGTRLTVV.